What follows is one TCR beta chain and its context. The sample is drawn from a study of blood T cell repertoires in COVID-19. V was shortened by 11 bases and J by 5 bases, with 11 bases between the two germline ends. The CDR3 contains 12 residues. CDR1 and CDR2 (germline): KGHDR, SFDVKD. Data came from immunoSEQ multiplex PCR; TCRdb stores just in-frame clones and leaves some out. Of about 480,000 clones listed, around 89% are singletons. The specimen was PBMCs or T cells enriched from blood (not recorded which). The clonotype comes from a middle-aged woman who had recovered from COVID-19. V and J are TRBV24-1 and TRBJ2-2; possibly TRBD1 for D (5 bases). CDR3 amino acids: CASQQETGELFF. In DNA form, the CDR3 reads TGTGCCAGTCAACAGGAGACCGGGGAGCTGTTTTTT.